A selection of T cell receptor beta chains follows, all from one sample in a study of T cell responses to AZD1222 COVID-19 vaccine. The protocol was immunoSEQ multiplex PCR, while the TCRdb copy is restricted to in-frame clones and leaves out a portion. This sample carries 100,000 to 150,000 clones, 90% to 95% of them seen once, and the ten largest clones take 2.8%. The sequencing here drew on peripheral blood, taken on day 0 of AZD1222 vaccination. The receptors were gathered from an adult in good health. The CDR3 runs from the conserved cysteine through the conserved F or W. A D gene is named only where the DNA matches it firmly. Some rows have no size entry. The others give once, few or many, or a class for an expanded clone.

J: TRBJ2-7; D: NA; size: NA; V: TRBV10-2; DNA: TGCGCCACCGGGACTCTCGCATCCTACGAGCAGTACTTC; CDR3: CATGTLASYEQYF
J: TRBJ2-1; D: NA; size: NA; V: TRBV9; DNA: TGTGCCAGCAGCGCTTACTCCTCCTACAATGAGCAGTTCTTC; CDR3: CASSAYSSYNEQFF
J: TRBJ2-1; D: NA; size: NA; V: TRBV27; DNA: TGTGCCAGCTCCGGGGGCGTAGGTTACTACAATGAGCAGTTCTTC; CDR3: CASSGGVGYYNEQFF
J: TRBJ2-1; D: NA; size: NA; V: TRBV7-6; DNA: TGTGCCAGCAGCCCCGGGAGCCCCTCCTTATATGAGCAGTTCTTC; CDR3: CASSPGSPSLYEQFF
J: TRBJ2-7; D: NA; size: NA; V: TRBV27; DNA: TGTGCCAGCAGTTTCGGGGGTCCGTCCTACGAGCAGTACTTC; CDR3: CASSFGGPSYEQYF
J: TRBJ2-7; D: TRBD1; size: NA; V: TRBV10-1; DNA: TGCGCCAGCGGCTGGAGACAGGGCCCCTACGAGCAGTACTTC; CDR3: CASGWRQGPYEQYF
J: TRBJ1-1; D: NA; size: NA; V: TRBV4-2; DNA: TGTGCCAGCAGCCAAGAAGCAGTAATTGGGACTTTCTTT; CDR3: CASSQEAVIGTFF
J: TRBJ2-7; D: NA; size: NA; V: TRBV6-1; DNA: TGTGCCAGCAGTGAAGGGAAGTTCTACGAGCAGTACTTC; CDR3: CASSEGKFYEQYF
J: TRBJ1-6; D: NA; size: once; V: TRBV5-1; DNA: TGCGCCAGCAGCTTGGCCCCAGGGAAGGTCTCACCCCTCCACTTT; CDR3: CASSLAPGKVSPLHF
J: TRBJ1-4; D: NA; size: NA; V: TRBV4-2; DNA: TGTGCCAGCAGCGAGGACGGTCCCGGTGAAAAACTGTTTTTT; CDR3: CASSEDGPGEKLFF
J: TRBJ2-7; D: NA; size: NA; V: TRBV18; DNA: TGTGCCAGCTCACCCTCTGATCTCTACGAGCAGTACTTC; CDR3: CASSPSDLYEQYF
J: TRBJ1-6; D: NA; size: NA; V: TRBV21-1; DNA: TGTGCCAGCAGCAAATACCGACGCGGGGAGTCACCCCTCCACTTT; CDR3: CASSKYRRGESPLHF
J: TRBJ2-1; D: NA; size: once; V: TRBV6-1; DNA: TGTGCCAGCAGTGATAGGGGTGAGCAGTTCTTC; CDR3: CASSDRGEQFF
J: TRBJ1-3; D: NA; size: NA; V: TRBV5-8; DNA: TGTGCCAGCAGCTTGGGCCAGCTCGGAAACACCATATATTTT; CDR3: CASSLGQLGNTIYF
J: TRBJ2-2; D: TRBD2; size: NA; V: TRBV7-6; DNA: TGTGCCAGCAGCGCAAGGACTAGCGGGAACGCCGGGGAGCTGTTTTTT; CDR3: CASSARTSGNAGELFF
J: TRBJ2-2; D: NA; size: once; V: TRBV14; DNA: TGTGCCAGCAGCCCATCCCCTTACACCGGGGAGCTGTTTTTT; CDR3: CASSPSPYTGELFF
J: TRBJ1-1; D: NA; size: NA; V: TRBV7-2; DNA: TGTGCCAGCCTCCCCGGTGGGATGAACACTGAAGCTTTCTTT; CDR3: CASLPGGMNTEAFF
J: TRBJ2-7; D: TRBD2; size: NA; V: TRBV7-8; DNA: TGTGCCAGCAGCTCGGGACTAACGGCGCAGTACTTC; CDR3: CASSSGLTAQYF
J: TRBJ1-1; D: NA; size: NA; V: TRBV7-2; DNA: TGTGCCAGCAGCTTTGGACGGAACACTGAAGCTTTCTTT; CDR3: CASSFGRNTEAFF
J: TRBJ1-1; D: TRBD1; size: NA; V: TRBV27; DNA: TGTGCCAGCAGCCGGAGAACAGGGGCTGAAGCTTTCTTT; CDR3: CASSRRTGAEAFF
J: TRBJ1-2; D: NA; size: NA; V: TRBV5-4; DNA: TGTGCCAGCAGCCTCAGGGTCATGGATGGCTACACCTTC; CDR3: CASSLRVMDGYTF
J: TRBJ2-7; D: TRBD1; size: NA; V: TRBV6-2/TRBV6-3; DNA: TGTGCCAGCAGTTATGGGACAGGGGGGAACGAGCAGTACTTC; CDR3: CASSYGTGGNEQYF
J: TRBJ1-2; D: NA; size: NA; V: TRBV6-1; DNA: TGTGCCAGCAGTGAGACGCAGAACTATGGCTACACCTTC; CDR3: CASSETQNYGYTF
J: TRBJ1-4; D: NA; size: NA; V: TRBV27; DNA: TGTGCCAGCGCCCGGGGGCGAGAGGAAAAACTGTTTTTT; CDR3: CASARGREEKLFF
J: TRBJ2-7; D: NA; size: NA; V: TRBV11-3; DNA: TGTGCCAGCAGCTTTAGTTGGGGGCTCGAGCAGTACTTC; CDR3: CASSFSWGLEQYF